This TCR beta chain was found in a study of T cell repertoires in cytomegalovirus infection (dated by TCRdb to the late 2010s). Broadly, across the study: The HLA type of each donor mattered for the analysis, because public TCR beta signatures pointed to carriage of CMV infection along with the matching HLA type.

The listed sequencing device is Illumina HiSeq 1500. The raw public data were reprocessed by TCRdb itself: fastp quality trimming at Q25, MiXCR clonotype calling, in-frame beta chains only. Rows matching on CDR3 protein sequence are summarized as one entry with the most common DNA and genes. In all, the sample holds about 330,000 distinct CDR3 sequences, and approximately 9.5% of those were seen once. 4.3% of the sample comes from the top ten. Study-level results and caveats: In the ex vivo response, HLA-C-restricted CMV-specific TCR beta clonotypes were dominant, and in two of eight donors the single most frequent clonotype came from this HLA-C-restricted group. Cumulative frequency of public TCR beta family members discriminated carriers of CMV infection plus the relevant HLA type in this cohort and an independent roughly 330-donor cohort.

The CDR3 spans 14 residues, from the cysteine through the phenylalanine. Solely the CDR3 DNA is kept, with 42 bases framed from the first base. CDR1 SEHNR and CDR2 FQNEAQ were looked up in the germline V gene (reference sequence). The germline V end is reduced by 10 bases and the J end by 1 base; junction bases left unmatched: 9. This clonotype was counted only a few times. Its antigen is still unknown. Within one base of it there is no much larger clone, and no base qualities were kept. Sequencing was performed on PBMCs. The receptor was isolated from a human donor in good health (CMV status not recorded). Some clones in this sample may be carry-over from other donors' samples. The rearrangement joined TRBV7-9 to TRBJ2-7; 8 central bases correspond to TRBD1. The DNA is as follows: TGTGCCACTCAAGGACAGGGTCCATCCTACGAGCAGTACTTC. This encodes CATQGQGPSYEQYF.